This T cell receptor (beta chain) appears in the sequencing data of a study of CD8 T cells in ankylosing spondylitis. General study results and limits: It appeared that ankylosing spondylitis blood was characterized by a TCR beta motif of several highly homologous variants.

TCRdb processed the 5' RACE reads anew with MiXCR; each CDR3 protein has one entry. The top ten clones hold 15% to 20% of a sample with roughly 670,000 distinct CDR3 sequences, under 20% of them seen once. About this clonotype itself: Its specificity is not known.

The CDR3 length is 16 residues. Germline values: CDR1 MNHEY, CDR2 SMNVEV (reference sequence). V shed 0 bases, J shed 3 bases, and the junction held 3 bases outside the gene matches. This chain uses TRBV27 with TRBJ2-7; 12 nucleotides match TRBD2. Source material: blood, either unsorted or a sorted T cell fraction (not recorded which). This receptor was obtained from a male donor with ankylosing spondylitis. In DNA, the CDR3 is TGTGCCAGCAGTTTATCCGGACTAGCGGGGATCTACGAGCAGTACTTC. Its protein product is CASSLSGLAGIYEQYF.